This TCR beta chain was captured by sequencing in a study of blood T cells in healthy people across ages. PCR was performed a second time for about 6 to 12 cycles using a sample-barcoded 5' primer and a J-beta primer mix. Each cDNA molecule carried a tag from a template-switch adaptor that contained 12 random nucleotides. TCRdb called the 5' RACE reads again in MiXCR, with one record for every CDR3 protein. The data contain hundreds of thousands of distinct CDR3 sequences, about three fifths of them seen just once; the ten biggest clones take up over 20%. With 3 bases removed from V and 4 bases from J, the gap between germline ends came to 9 bases. Germline values: CDR1 SGHAT, CDR2 FQNNGV. The CDR3 runs 14 residues. As to this clonotype: Its matching antigen is unknown.

General study results and limits: In older individuals, TCR beta diversity per million T cells was lower, falling roughly linearly with age. Long-lived donors had more naive CD4+ cells and higher diversity than aged donors.

The sample comprised blood. The chain links TRBV11-2 to TRBJ2-2, with D unclear. The source is a man aged 25 to 45 in good health. Here the CDR3 DNA reads TGTGCCAGCAGCTTTGGCAGTTCCACCGGGGAGCTGTTTTTT. The encoded protein is CASSFGSSTGELFF.